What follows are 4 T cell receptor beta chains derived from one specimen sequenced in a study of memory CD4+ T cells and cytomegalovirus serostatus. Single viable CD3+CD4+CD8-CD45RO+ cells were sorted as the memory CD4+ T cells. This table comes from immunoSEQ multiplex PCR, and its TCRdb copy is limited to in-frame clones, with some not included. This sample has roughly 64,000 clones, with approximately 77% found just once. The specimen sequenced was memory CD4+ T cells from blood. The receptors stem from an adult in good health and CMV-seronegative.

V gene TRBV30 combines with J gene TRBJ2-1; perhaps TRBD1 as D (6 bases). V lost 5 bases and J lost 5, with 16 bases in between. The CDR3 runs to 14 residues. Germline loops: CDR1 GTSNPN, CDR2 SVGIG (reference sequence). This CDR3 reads CAWGTGTLNNEQFF. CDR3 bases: TGTGCCTGGGGAACCGGGACACTAAACAATGAGCAGTTCTTC. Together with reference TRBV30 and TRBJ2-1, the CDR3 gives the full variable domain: SQTIHQWPATLVQPVGSPLSLECTVEGTSNPNLYWYRQAAGRGLQLLFYSVGIGQISSEVPQNLSASRPQDRQFILSSKKLLLSDSGFYLCAWGTGTLNNEQFFGPGTRLTVL.

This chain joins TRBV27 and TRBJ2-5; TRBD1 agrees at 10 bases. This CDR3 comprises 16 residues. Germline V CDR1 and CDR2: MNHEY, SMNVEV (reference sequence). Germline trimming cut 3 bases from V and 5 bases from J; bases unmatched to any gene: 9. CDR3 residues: CASSFAGQGGPETQYF. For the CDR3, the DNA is TGTGCCAGCAGTTTCGCTGGACAGGGGGGCCCGGAGACCCAGTACTTC.

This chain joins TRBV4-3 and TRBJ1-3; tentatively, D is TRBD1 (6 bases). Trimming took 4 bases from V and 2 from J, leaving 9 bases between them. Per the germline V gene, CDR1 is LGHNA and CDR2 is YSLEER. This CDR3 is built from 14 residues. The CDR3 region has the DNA TGCGCCAGCAGCCCCGAGGGGGCTGGAAACACCATATATTTT. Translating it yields CASSPEGAGNTIYF.

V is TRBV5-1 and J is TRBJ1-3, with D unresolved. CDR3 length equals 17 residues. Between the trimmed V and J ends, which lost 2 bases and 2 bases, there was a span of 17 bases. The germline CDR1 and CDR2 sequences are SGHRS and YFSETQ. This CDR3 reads CASSFTPGGSTGNTIYF. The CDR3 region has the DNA TGCGCCAGCAGCTTTACGCCGGGTGGCTCAACTGGAAACACCATATATTTT.